The 11 T cell receptor beta chains in this list originate from one sample, sequenced in a study of T cells in tuberculosis. The method was immunoSEQ multiplex PCR; TCRdb's version includes in-frame clones alone and lacks a portion of them. Of approximately 58,000 clones listed, over 75% are singletons. After thawing and overnight rest, PBMC were stained with GMM-loaded CD1B tetramer, viability dye and anti-CD3 for sorting. The lipid loaded on the CD1B tetramers was C32 glucose monomycolate from Rhodococcus equi. The material sequenced was CD1b-GMM tetramer-negative cells sorted from PBMCs. Receptor source: an adult woman with latent tuberculosis.

The chain links TRBV6-5 to TRBJ2-7; tentatively, D is TRBD2 (6 bases). Germline V gene sequence: CDR1 MNHEY, CDR2 SVGAGI. V lost 6 bases, J lost 4 bases, and 19 bases lay in between. The CDR3 spans 15 residues. The CDR3 region is CASRHRDLAPYEQYF. The DNA of the CDR3 is TGTGCCAGCAGGCACCGGGACTTGGCCCCTTACGAGCAGTACTTC.

This clone has just one count. The chain is built from TRBV11-2 and TRBJ2-7, with 10 bases identical to TRBD2. The CDR3 spans 15 residues. After removal of 5 bases from V and 7 bases from J, the junction contained 11 bases not matched to a gene. Germline V CDR1 and CDR2: SGHAT, FQNNGV. The CDR3 loop is CASSTPSGSLGEQYF. CDR3 in DNA: TGTGCCAGCAGCACTCCTAGCGGGAGCCTGGGGGAGCAGTACTTC.

CDR3: CASSWDRGQPQHF. The DNA of the CDR3 is TGTGCCAGTAGCTGGGACAGGGGTCAGCCCCAGCATTTT. The rearrangement joins TRBV19 to TRBJ1-5, with TRBD1 identical over 10 bases. The CDR3 totals 13 residues. J lost 6 bases, V lost 6 bases, and 2 bases had no gene match. The V gene's germline CDR1 is LNHDA and CDR2 SQIVND (reference sequence). Full variable domain (remainder filled in from reference TRBV19 and TRBJ1-5): DGGITQSPKYLFRKEGQNVTLSCEQNLNHDAMYWYRQDPGQGLRLIYYSQIVNDFQKGDIAEGYSVSREKKESFPLTVTSAQKNPTAFYLCASSWDRGQPQHFGDGTRLSIL.

V gene TRBV30 combines with J gene TRBJ2-7; TRBD1 agrees at 7 bases. Germline lookup yields CDR1 GTSNPN and CDR2 SVGIG (reference sequence). The CDR3 covers 12 residues. The J segment lost 10 bases and the V segment lost 4 bases, leaving 10 bases of the junction unmatched. The CDR3 reads CAWTPGTVHQYF. CDR3 sequence (DNA): TGTGCCTGGACCCCCGGGACAGTGCATCAGTACTTC.

The CDR3 DNA reads as TGTGCCAGCAGAAAGGGAGGGGCCGGGGCCAACGTCCTGACTTTC. Its protein product is CASRKGGAGANVLTF. The rearrangement joins TRBV28 to TRBJ2-6, with 7 nucleotides matching TRBD2. Germline V gene data show CDR1 as MDHEN and CDR2 as SYDVKM. Trimming took 6 bases from V and 4 from J; bases not matched to a gene: 6. The CDR3 runs 15 residues. Supplemented by reference TRBV28 and TRBJ2-6, the full variable domain reads DVKVTQSSRYLVKRTGEKVFLECVQDMDHENMFWYRQDPGLGLRLIYFSYDVKMKEKGDIPEGYSVSREKKERFSLILESASTNQTSMYLCASRKGGAGANVLTFGAGSRLTVL.

The chain recombines TRBV4-2 with TRBJ2-7; unclear D gene. This CDR3 has 12 amino acids. V lost 3 bases and J 5 bases, leaving 8 bases between the germline ends. Germline CDR1 LGHNA, CDR2 YNFKEQ. The CDR3 here is CASSQPLDEQYF. CDR3 DNA: TGTGCCAGCAGCCAGCCTTTAGACGAGCAGTACTTC.

V usage is TRBV19 and J usage is TRBJ1-5; possible D gene TRBD1, 5 bases. Germline lookup yields CDR1 LNHDA and CDR2 SQIVND (reference sequence). There are 15 residues in the CDR3. V gave up 1 base and J gave up 0 bases, with 7 bases separating them. CDR3 residues: CASSIGQLSNQPQHF. The CDR3 DNA follows: TGTGCCAGTAGTATAGGACAGCTTAGCAATCAGCCCCAGCATTTT.

This chain connects TRBV4-1 to TRBJ2-7, with D maybe TRBD2 (5 bases). The CDR3 runs to 15 residues. The germline V and J ends were trimmed by 1 base and 0 bases, with 10 bases remaining between them. CDR1 and CDR2 (germline): MGHRA, YSYEKL. The CDR3 is CASSQVEGSSYEQYF. The CDR3 DNA follows: TGCGCCAGCAGCCAAGTCGAGGGAAGCTCCTACGAGCAGTACTTC.

CDR3 nucleotide sequence: TGTGCCAGCAGTCTACTTAGCGGATCTTGGGAGGAGCAGTACTTC. Its protein product is CASSLLSGSWEEQYF. The chain uses TRBV6-6 and TRBJ2-7; maybe TRBD2 (6 bases). The CDR3 length is 15 residues. The ends were cut back, 5 bases at V and 7 bases at J, with 21 bases in the middle. CDR1 and CDR2 from the germline V gene are MNHNY and SVGAGI (reference sequence).

In DNA, the CDR3 is TGTGCCAGCAGTGGACATTTGCGCTACGAGCAGTACTTC. The encoded protein is CASSGHLRYEQYF. The chain employs TRBV6-1 and TRBJ2-7; D ambiguous. CDR3 size: 13 residues. The germline gives CDR1 MNHNS, CDR2 SASEGT. V lost 4 bases and J 3 bases, leaving 10 bases between the germline ends.

V and J are TRBV6-5 and TRBJ2-1, with 9 bases aligning to TRBD2. The CDR3 loop spans 15 amino acids. The germline V gene encodes CDR1 MNHEY and CDR2 SVGAGI. The ends lost 7 bases at V and 9 bases at J; junction bases unmatched: 13. CDR3 amino acids: CASKTIAGDLGEQFF. In DNA, the CDR3 is TGTGCCAGCAAAACAATAGCGGGGGATCTGGGTGAGCAGTTCTTC.